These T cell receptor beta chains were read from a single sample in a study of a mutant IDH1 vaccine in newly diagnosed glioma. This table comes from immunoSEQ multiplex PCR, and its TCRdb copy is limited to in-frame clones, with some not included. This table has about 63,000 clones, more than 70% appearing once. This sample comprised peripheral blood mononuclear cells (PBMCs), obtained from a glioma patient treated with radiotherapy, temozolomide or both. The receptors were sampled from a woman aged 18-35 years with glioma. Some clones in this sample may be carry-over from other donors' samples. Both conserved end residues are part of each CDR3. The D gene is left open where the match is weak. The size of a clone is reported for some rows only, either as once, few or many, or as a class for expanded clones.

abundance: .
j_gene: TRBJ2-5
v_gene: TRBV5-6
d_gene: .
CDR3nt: TGTGCCAGCAGCTCCGCCTGGACGGGGACCCAAGAGACCCAGTACTTC
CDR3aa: CASSSAWTGTQETQYF

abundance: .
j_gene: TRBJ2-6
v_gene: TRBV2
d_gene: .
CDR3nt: TGTGCCAGCAGTGAAGGGGGCGCTGGGGCCAACGTCCTGACTTTC
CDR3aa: CASSEGGAGANVLTF

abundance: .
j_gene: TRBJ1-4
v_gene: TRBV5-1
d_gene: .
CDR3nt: TGCGCCAGCAGCTTGGAGGGGTCAGGAACTAATGAAAAACTGTTTTTT
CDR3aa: CASSLEGSGTNEKLFF

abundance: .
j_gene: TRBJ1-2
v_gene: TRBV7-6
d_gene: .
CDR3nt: TGTGCCAGCAGTCTAACAGAGGGCTATGGCTACACCTTC
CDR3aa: CASSLTEGYGYTF

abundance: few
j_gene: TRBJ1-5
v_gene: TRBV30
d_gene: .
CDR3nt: TGTGCCTGGAGTGCGGCAGTTAAAGGGCAGCCCCAGCATTTT
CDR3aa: CAWSAAVKGQPQHF

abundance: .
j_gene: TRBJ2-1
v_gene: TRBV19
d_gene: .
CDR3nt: TGTGCCAGTAGTATTCGCAGCTCTTGGGAGCAGTTCTTC
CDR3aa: CASSIRSSWEQFF

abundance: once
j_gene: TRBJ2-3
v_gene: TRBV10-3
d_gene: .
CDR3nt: TGTGCCATCAGCCTGACAGGAGATACGCAGTATTTT
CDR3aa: CAISLTGDTQYF

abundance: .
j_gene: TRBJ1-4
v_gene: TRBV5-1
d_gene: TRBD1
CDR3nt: TGCGCCAGCCGTACCGGGACAGGGAACGAAAAACTGTTTTTT
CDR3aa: CASRTGTGNEKLFF

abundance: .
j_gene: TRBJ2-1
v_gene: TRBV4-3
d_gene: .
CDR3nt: TGCGCCAGCAGCCAGAACGGACAAGCCTACAATGAGCAGTTCTTC
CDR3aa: CASSQNGQAYNEQFF

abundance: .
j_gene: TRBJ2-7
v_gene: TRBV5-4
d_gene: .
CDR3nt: TGTGCCAGCAGCGCAGGGGGGGGCGGGGCTTACGAGCAGTACTTC
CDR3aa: CASSAGGGGAYEQYF

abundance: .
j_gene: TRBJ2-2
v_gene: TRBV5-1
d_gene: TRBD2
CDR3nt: TGCGCCAGCACGCTAGCGGGGAACACCGGGGAGCTGTTTTTT
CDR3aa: CASTLAGNTGELFF

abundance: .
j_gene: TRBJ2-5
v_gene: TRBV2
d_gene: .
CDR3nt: TGTGCCAGCAGTGAAATTACAGGGATCCAAGAGACCCAGTACTTC
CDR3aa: CASSEITGIQETQYF

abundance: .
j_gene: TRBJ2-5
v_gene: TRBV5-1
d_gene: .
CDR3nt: TGCGCCAGCAGCTTGGGCGGAACAGGGATCCAAGAGACCCAGTACTTC
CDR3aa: CASSLGGTGIQETQYF

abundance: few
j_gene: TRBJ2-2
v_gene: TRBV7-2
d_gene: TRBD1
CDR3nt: TGTGCCAGCAGCTCGACAGGGGACCGGGAGCTGTTTTTT
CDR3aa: CASSSTGDRELFF

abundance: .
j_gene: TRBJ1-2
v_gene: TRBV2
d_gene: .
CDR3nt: TGTGCCAGCAGTGAGGAAGGCTACACCTTC
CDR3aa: CASSEEGYTF

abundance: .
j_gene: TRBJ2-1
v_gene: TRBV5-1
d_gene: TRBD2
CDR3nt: TGCGCCAGCAGCCCCGTCGACGGGAGGGGCAATGAGCAGTTCTTC
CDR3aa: CASSPVDGRGNEQFF

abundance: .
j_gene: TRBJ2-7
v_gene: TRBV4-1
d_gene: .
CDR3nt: TGCGCCAGCAGCCGGGACCGGACCTACGAGCAGTACTTC
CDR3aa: CASSRDRTYEQYF

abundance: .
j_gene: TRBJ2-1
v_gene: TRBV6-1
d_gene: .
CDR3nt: TGTGCCAGCAGTGCCCAAGAGAACAATGAGCAGTTCTTC
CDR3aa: CASSAQENNEQFF

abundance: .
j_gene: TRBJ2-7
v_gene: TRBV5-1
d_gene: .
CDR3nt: TGCGCCAGCTGGGAAGGGTCGGCCTTGGAGCAGTACTTC
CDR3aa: CASWEGSALEQYF

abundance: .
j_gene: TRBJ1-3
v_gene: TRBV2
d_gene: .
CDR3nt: TGTGCCATTGGAGGGGTCCCTGGAAACACCATATATTTT
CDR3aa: CAIGGVPGNTIYF

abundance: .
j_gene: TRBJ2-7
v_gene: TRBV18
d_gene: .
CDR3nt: TGTGCCAGCTCACCACGGGATTCTGGGTACGAGCAGTACTTC
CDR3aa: CASSPRDSGYEQYF

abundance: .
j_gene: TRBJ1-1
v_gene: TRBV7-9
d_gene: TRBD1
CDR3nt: TGTGCCAGCAGTACCGACAGGGAGGGAAACCGTGAAGCTTTCTTT
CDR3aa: CASSTDREGNREAFF

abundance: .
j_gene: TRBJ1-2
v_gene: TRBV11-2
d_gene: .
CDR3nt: TGTGCCAGCAGCTTTGGTTGGCAGTACGACGGCGGCTACACCTTC
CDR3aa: CASSFGWQYDGGYTF

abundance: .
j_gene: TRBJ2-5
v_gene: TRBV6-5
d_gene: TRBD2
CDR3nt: TGTGCCAGCAGGGGGGGCGGGAGGGCCAGGGAGACCCAGTACTTC
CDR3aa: CASRGGGRARETQYF

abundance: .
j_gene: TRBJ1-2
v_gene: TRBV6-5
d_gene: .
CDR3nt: TGTGCCATCCTGGGCGGGGACGGCTACACCTTC
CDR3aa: CAILGGDGYTF

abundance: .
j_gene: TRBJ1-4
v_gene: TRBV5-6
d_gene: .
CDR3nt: TGTGCCAGCAGCTTGGCCTCTCAGGTTTCTGCTGAAAAACTGTTTTTT
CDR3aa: CASSLASQVSAEKLFF

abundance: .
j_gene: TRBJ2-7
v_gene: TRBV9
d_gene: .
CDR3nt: TGTGCCAGCAGCGTAGGGGGCGCGGGGGAGCAGTACTTC
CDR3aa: CASSVGGAGEQYF

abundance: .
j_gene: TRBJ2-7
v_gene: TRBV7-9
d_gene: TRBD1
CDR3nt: TGTGCCAGCAGCTTAGCGGGACAGGGGTCCTACGAGCAGTACTTC
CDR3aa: CASSLAGQGSYEQYF

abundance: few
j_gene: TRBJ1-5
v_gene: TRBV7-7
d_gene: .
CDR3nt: TGTGCCAGCAGCCCTTTGAATCAGCCCCAGCATTTT
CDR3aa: CASSPLNQPQHF

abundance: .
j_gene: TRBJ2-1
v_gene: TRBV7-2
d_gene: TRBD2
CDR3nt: TGTGCCGTTTTTGGAACTAGCGGATACAATGAGCAGTTCTTC
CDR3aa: CAVFGTSGYNEQFF

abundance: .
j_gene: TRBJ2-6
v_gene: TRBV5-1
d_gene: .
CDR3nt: TGCGCCAGCAGCTTGCTGAGCTCTGGGGCCAACGTCCTGACTTTC
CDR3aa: CASSLLSSGANVLTF

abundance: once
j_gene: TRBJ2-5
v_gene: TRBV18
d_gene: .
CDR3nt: TGTGCCAGCTCACCGACACATCAGGAGACCCAGTACTTC
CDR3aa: CASSPTHQETQYF

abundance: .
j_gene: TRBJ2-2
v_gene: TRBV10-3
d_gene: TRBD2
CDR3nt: TGTGCCATCAGTGAGTCGCTGTCTAGCGGATACTACACCGGGGAGCTGTTTTTT
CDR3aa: CAISESLSSGYYTGELFF

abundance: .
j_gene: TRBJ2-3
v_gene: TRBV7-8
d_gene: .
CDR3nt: TGTGCCAGCAGCATAGGGATCGCAGATACGCAGTATTTT
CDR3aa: CASSIGIADTQYF

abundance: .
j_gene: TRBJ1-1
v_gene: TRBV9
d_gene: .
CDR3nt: TGTGCCAGCAGCCAGTGGGCAGGTAGGGGGAACACTGAAGCTTTCTTT
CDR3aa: CASSQWAGRGNTEAFF

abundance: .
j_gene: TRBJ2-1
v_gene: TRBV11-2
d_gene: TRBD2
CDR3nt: TGTGCCAGCAGCTTAGGGTGGACTAGCGGGTTCAATGAGCAGTTCTTC
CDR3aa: CASSLGWTSGFNEQFF

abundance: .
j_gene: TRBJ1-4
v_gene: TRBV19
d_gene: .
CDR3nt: TGTGCCAGTAAGGGTTCGGCCTGGGGACTGTTTTTT
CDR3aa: CASKGSAWGLFF

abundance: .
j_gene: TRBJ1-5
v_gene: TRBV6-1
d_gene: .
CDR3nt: TGTGCCAGCAGTAAAGACCCCCAGCCCCAGCATTTT
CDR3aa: CASSKDPQPQHF

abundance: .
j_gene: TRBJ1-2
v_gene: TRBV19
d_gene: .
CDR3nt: TGTGCCAGTAGATTGGACAGTAACTATGGCTACACCTTC
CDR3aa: CASRLDSNYGYTF

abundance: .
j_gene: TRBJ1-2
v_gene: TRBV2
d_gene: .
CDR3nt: TGTGCCAGCAGTGATTCGAGCTATGGCTACACCTTC
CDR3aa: CASSDSSYGYTF

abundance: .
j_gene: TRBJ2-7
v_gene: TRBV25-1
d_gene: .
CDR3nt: TGTGCCAGCAGTCCCGACTTCTCCTACGAGCAGTACTTC
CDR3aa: CASSPDFSYEQYF

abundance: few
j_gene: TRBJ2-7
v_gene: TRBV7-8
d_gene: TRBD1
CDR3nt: TGTGCCAGCAACTTAGGAGTCAGGGGGCGAACCCTAACCTACGAGCAGTACTTC
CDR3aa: CASNLGVRGRTLTYEQYF

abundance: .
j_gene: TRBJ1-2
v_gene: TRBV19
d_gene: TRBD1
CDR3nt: TGTGCCAGTAGTCCCGGGACAGGGGACGGCTACACCTTC
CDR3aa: CASSPGTGDGYTF

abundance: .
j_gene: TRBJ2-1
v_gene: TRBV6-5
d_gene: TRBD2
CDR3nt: TGTGCCAGCAGTCGAGCGGGAGTCTCTTACAATGAGCAGTTCTTC
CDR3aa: CASSRAGVSYNEQFF

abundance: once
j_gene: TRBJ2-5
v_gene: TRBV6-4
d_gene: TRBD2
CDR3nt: TGTGCCAGCAGTTCAAGGGGACTAGCGGGAGAGACCCAGTACTTC
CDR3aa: CASSSRGLAGETQYF

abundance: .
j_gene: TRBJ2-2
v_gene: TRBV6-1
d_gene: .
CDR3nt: TGTGCCAGCATAGACACCGGGGAGCTGTTTTTT
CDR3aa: CASIDTGELFF

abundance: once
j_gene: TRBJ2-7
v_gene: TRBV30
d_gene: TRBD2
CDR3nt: TGTGCCTGGAGTGTAGGGGCGGGAGCCTGGGAGCAGTACTTC
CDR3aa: CAWSVGAGAWEQYF

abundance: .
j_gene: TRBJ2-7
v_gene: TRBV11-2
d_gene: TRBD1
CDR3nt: TGTGCCAGCAGCACCCCGGGACAGGGCGGAGAGCAGTACTTC
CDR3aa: CASSTPGQGGEQYF

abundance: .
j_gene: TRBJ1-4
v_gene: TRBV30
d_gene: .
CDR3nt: TGTGCCTGGAGTGGGATCAGGGAGGGTGAAAAACTGTTTTTT
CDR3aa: CAWSGIREGEKLFF

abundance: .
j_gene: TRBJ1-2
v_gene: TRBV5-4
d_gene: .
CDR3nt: TGTGCCAGCAGCTTGGGGGGGCCAGGCTACACCTTC
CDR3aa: CASSLGGPGYTF

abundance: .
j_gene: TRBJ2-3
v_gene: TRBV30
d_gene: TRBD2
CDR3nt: TGTACCAGCGGGAGGGCAGATACGCAGTATTTT
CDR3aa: CTSGRADTQYF

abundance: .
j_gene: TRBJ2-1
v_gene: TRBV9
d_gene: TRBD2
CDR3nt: TGTGCCAGCAGCCCTCAGGGACTAGCGGGGGGGCCCTACAATGAGCAGTTCTTC
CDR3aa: CASSPQGLAGGPYNEQFF